These 25 T cell receptor beta chains originate from one sample sequenced in a study of blood T cell repertoires in COVID-19. TCRdb keeps only in-frame clones here, not all; method: immunoSEQ multiplex PCR. The sample has some 150,000 clones, 77% seen once. Sequenced: peripheral blood. The source of these receptors is a woman aged 50 to 60 with active or convalescent COVID-19.

The CDR3 DNA is TGTGCCAGCAGTTATTTGACAGGGGCCGATAATGAAGCTTTCTTT. This gives the protein CASSYLTGADNEAFF. V usage is TRBV6-5 and J usage is TRBJ1-1; 8 bases map to TRBD1. The length of the CDR3 is 15 residues. The junction had 10 bases not matched to a gene; V was cut back by 3 bases and J by 7 bases. Germline V gene sequence: CDR1 MNHEY, CDR2 SVGAGI.

V is TRBV25-1 and J is TRBJ2-2, with no clear D. The germline CDR1 and CDR2 sequences are MGHDK and SYGVNS. CDR3 length: 12 amino acids. V dropped 6 bases and J dropped 6 bases, with 8 bases sitting between them. The CDR3 region has the DNA TGTGCCAGCAGGTTATCAGCCGGGGAGCTGTTTTTT. Its protein is CASRLSAGELFF.

This chain's CDR3 is CASSLGPGVVYEQYF. The CDR3 DNA sequence: TGTGCCAGCAGTTTAGGACCCGGGGTAGTATACGAGCAGTACTTC. The genes are TRBV28 and TRBJ2-7; possible D gene TRBD2, 5 bases. Per the germline V gene, CDR1 is MDHEN and CDR2 is SYDVKM. V was clipped by 2 bases and J by 4 bases, with 15 bases between them. The CDR3 loop spans 15 amino acids.

CDR3 DNA sequence: TGCGCCAGCAGCCAGGGGGGGGGACAGGGTAAAACTAAAAACATTCAGTACTTC. Translating it yields CASSQGGGQGKTKNIQYF. This sequence joins TRBV4-3 and TRBJ2-4, with 9 bases matching TRBD1. Germline assignment: CDR1 LGHNA and CDR2 YSLEER. The CDR3 is 18 amino acids. V lost 3 bases and J lost 4; bases outside the gene matches: 13.

The genes are TRBV3-1 (or the pseudogene TRBV3-2) and TRBJ2-1; no reliable D call. V dropped 0 bases and J dropped 6 bases, with 9 bases sitting between them. This CDR3 has 14 residues. Per the germline V gene, CDR1 is LGHDT and CDR2 is YNNKEL (reference sequence). CDR3 region: CASSQEWASNEQFF. CDR3 bases: TGTGCCAGCAGCCAAGAGTGGGCAAGCAATGAGCAGTTCTTC.

This clone was found a few times. The V gene is TRBV29-1, the J gene TRBJ1-1, with TRBD1 matching 7 bases. V was pared by 5 bases and J by 7 bases, with 10 bases of the junction left unmatched. Germline V gene data show CDR1 as SQVTM and CDR2 as ANQGSEA. This CDR3 comprises 13 residues. CDR3 protein: CSVQSGGGGEAFF. The CDR3 bases are TGCAGCGTTCAAAGCGGAGGGGGCGGTGAAGCTTTCTTT.

In regard to this clone: At one of its ends the junction is not consistent with the germline gene, which may arise from a read error. The chain links TRBV7-7 to TRBJ2-5, with 10 bases lining up with TRBD2. The CDR3 sequence is 13 residues long. Germline V lookup: CDR1 SSHAT, CDR2 FNYEAQ (reference sequence). CDR3 DNA: TGTGCTAGCAGCTGGACTAGCGGAGAGACCCAGTACTTC. It is translated as CASSWTSGETQYF.

The chain has TRBV28 and TRBJ1-4, with a possible D match to TRBD1 (6 bases). V lost 10 bases to trimming and J lost 4 bases, with 13 bases between them. This CDR3 has 13 residues. Per the germline V gene, CDR1 is MDHEN and CDR2 is SYDVKM. The CDR3 DNA reads TGTGCCACATTACAGGGAGTTAATGAAAAACTGTTTTTT. Encoded protein: CATLQGVNEKLFF.

The rearrangement links TRBV9 to TRBJ1-1; TRBD1 aligns across 8 bases. The germline V gene has CDR1 SGDLS and CDR2 YYNGEE. This CDR3 contains 15 residues. After removal of 4 bases from V and 2 bases from J, the junction contained 7 bases not matched to a gene. The CDR3: CASSRTGRGNTEAFF. The CDR3 bases are TGTGCCAGCAGCCGGACAGGGAGGGGAAACACTGAAGCTTTCTTT.

The chain couples TRBV7-9 to TRBJ2-3, with 7 bases that match TRBD2. Germline values: CDR1 SEHNR, CDR2 FQNEAQ (reference sequence). This CDR3 region has 13 residues. Trimming removed 4 bases from V and 5 bases from J; junction bases left unmatched: 3. As DNA, the CDR3 is TGTGCCAGCAGCTGGGGCGGGGGAGATACGCAGTATTTT. Translated: CASSWGGGDTQYF.

The genes are TRBV5-8 and TRBJ1-2; D is ambiguous. CDR1 is SGHTS and CDR2 is YDEGEE in the germline V gene. Trimming stripped 0 bases from V and 3 bases from J, with 12 bases between. This CDR3 is 15 amino acids long. The DNA for the CDR3 is TGTGCCAGCAGCTTGGACGCGGGCGCGTACTATGGCTACACCTTC. It encodes CASSLDAGAYYGYTF.

The V call is TRBV6-5, the J call TRBJ1-4; D is uncertain. The V gene lost 6 bases and the J gene lost 3 bases, with 11 bases spanning the gap. Germline values: CDR1 MNHEY, CDR2 SVGAGI. This CDR3 is built from 14 residues. This CDR3 reads CASRAQIANEKLFF. The CDR3 DNA sequence: TGTGCCAGCAGGGCACAGATAGCTAATGAAAAACTGTTTTTT.

The chain links TRBV11-2 to TRBJ1-1; D gene uncertain. The CDR3 contains 13 residues. Germline V gene sequence: CDR1 SGHAT, CDR2 FQNNGV. Trimming took off 6 bases at V and 5 bases at J, with 13 bases between the two ends. CDR3 bases: TGTGCCAGCAGGCTACAGTTGGCAACTGAAGCTTTCTTT. Translation: CASRLQLATEAFF.

The rearrangement links TRBV4-3 to TRBJ2-3, with 11 nucleotides matching TRBD2. Germline trimming cut 6 bases from V and 1 base from J; bases unmatched to any gene: 9. The CDR3 is 17 residues long. The germline V gene has CDR1 LGHNA and CDR2 YSLEER. The CDR3 reads CASSRLSGRGGTDTQYF. CDR3 nucleotide sequence: TGCGCCAGCAGTCGACTTAGCGGGAGGGGGGGCACAGATACGCAGTATTTT.

The chain recombines TRBV27 with TRBJ1-5, with D unclear. CDR1 is MNHEY, CDR2 SMNVEV, per germline (reference sequence). This CDR3 is 15 amino acids long. Trimming removed 5 bases from V and 7 bases from J, with 18 bases in between. CDR3 amino acids: CASSPKAPSRQPQHF. DNA of the CDR3: TGTGCCAGCAGTCCAAAAGCCCCATCTAGGCAGCCCCAGCATTTT.

The rearrangement links TRBV30 to TRBJ1-6; D is undetermined. Germline loops: CDR1 GTSNPN, CDR2 SVGIG (reference sequence). V was pared by 2 bases and J by 9 bases, with 14 bases between. This CDR3 spans 14 amino acids. CDR3 protein: CAWSNGYGSSPLHF. The CDR3 DNA sequence: TGTGCCTGGAGTAATGGTTATGGCTCTTCACCCCTCCACTTT.

The chain combines TRBV12-3 or TRBV12-4 with TRBJ1-2; weak D call: TRBD1 (6 bases). There are 13 residues in the CDR3. V was trimmed by 6 bases and J by 4 bases, leaving 12 bases between them. The CDR3 DNA sequence: TGTGCCAGCAGCAGACAGGAAGTCTATGGCTACACCTTC. Amino acids: CASSRQEVYGYTF.

This chain connects TRBV19 to TRBJ2-3; D ambiguous. Trimming pared 5 bases from V and 2 bases from J, leaving 14 bases between. The germline V gene has CDR1 LNHDA and CDR2 SQIVND (reference sequence). This CDR3 is 15 amino acids long. The CDR3 here is CASSLFSGHTDTQYF. The DNA of the CDR3 is TGTGCCAGTAGTCTATTTTCCGGTCACACAGATACGCAGTATTTT.

The V and J genes are TRBV5-5 and TRBJ2-1; the D gene is possibly TRBD2 (6 bases). V dropped 4 bases and J dropped 0 bases, with 17 bases sitting between them. CDR3 length: 17 residues. Germline V gene sequence: CDR1 SGHKS, CDR2 YYEKEE (reference sequence). CDR3 sequence (DNA): TGTGCCAGCAGCCCCTCCGCGGGGTTCAACTCCTACAATGAGCAGTTCTTC. Its translation: CASSPSAGFNSYNEQFF. The full variable domain, rest sourced from reference TRBV5-5 and TRBJ2-1, is DAGVTQSPTHLIKTRGQQVTLRCSPISGHKSVSWYQQVLGQGPQFIFQYYEKEERGRGNFPDRFSARQFPNYSSELNVNALLLGDSALYLCASSPSAGFNSYNEQFFGPGTRLTVL.

This chain joins TRBV2 and TRBJ2-7, with TRBD1 matching 8 bases. After removal of 6 bases from V and 6 bases from J, the junction contained 7 bases not matched to a gene. This CDR3 comprises 13 residues. Germline V gives CDR1 SNHLY, CDR2 FYNNEI. The CDR3 loop reads CASRWTGYGEQYF. The DNA of the CDR3 is TGTGCCAGCAGATGGACAGGGTACGGCGAGCAGTACTTC.

V and J are TRBV12-3 or TRBV12-4 and TRBJ1-2, with 7 bases that match TRBD1. The V and J ends lost 5 bases and 4 bases, in that order; junction bases with no gene match: 4. The CDR3 is made up of 13 amino acids. The CDR3 bases are TGTGCCAGCAGTCCTGGGACAGCCTATGGCTACACCTTC. It specifies CASSPGTAYGYTF.

This chain uses TRBV28 with TRBJ2-2, with TRBD2 identical over 11 bases. Germline CDR1 is MDHEN and CDR2 is SYDVKM. The length of the CDR3 is 16 residues. V dropped 6 bases and J dropped 4; count of bases not matched to a gene: 7. In nucleotides, the CDR3 is TGTGCCAGCAGCCAGACTAGCGGGACATCCACCGGGGAGCTGTTTTTT. Its protein is CASSQTSGTSTGELFF.

The count of this clone is one. This chain connects TRBV6-4 to TRBJ2-2; D uncertain. Looked up from germline, CDR1 is MRHNA and CDR2 is SNTAGT. CDR3 length equals 14 residues. Deletions cut 5 bases from V and 6 bases from J, with 13 bases between. The CDR3: CASSPSEVAGELFF. The DNA of the CDR3 is TGTGCCAGCAGTCCCAGCGAAGTTGCCGGGGAGCTGTTTTTT.

V and J are TRBV7-3 and TRBJ2-1; D may be TRBD1 (5 bases). Germline V gene sequence: CDR1 SGHTA, CDR2 FQGTGA. The V gene lost 2 bases and the J gene lost 0 bases, with 8 bases spanning the gap. This CDR3 is 15 amino acids long. The CDR3 loop is CASSLVRGSYNEQFF. In nucleotides, the CDR3 is TGTGCCAGCAGCTTAGTAAGGGGCTCCTACAATGAGCAGTTCTTC.

The chain joins TRBV18 to TRBJ1-2, with 7 nucleotides matching TRBD1. The length of the CDR3 is 13 residues. J gave up 3 bases and V 2 bases, and 0 bases lay outside the gene matches. Germline CDR1 is KGHSH and CDR2 is LQKENI. The CDR3 protein is CASSPGTDYGYTF. The CDR3 nucleotides read TGTGCCAGCTCACCAGGGACAGACTATGGCTACACCTTC.